Below, 21 T cell receptor beta chains from the same sample are listed, as sequenced in a study of T cell responses to AZD1222 COVID-19 vaccine. Assay used: immunoSEQ multiplex PCR; TCRdb lists only in-frame clones, some missing. Seen here are 83,000 or so clones, 75% to 95% observed once, and the top ten hold 25% to 30%. The sequenced sample was peripheral blood, obtained 28 days after the second AZD1222 dose. Source of these receptors: an adult who received the AZD1222 COVID-19 vaccine.

The chain joins TRBV18 to TRBJ1-1; D might be TRBD1 (5 bases). The CDR3 totals 13 residues. V was trimmed by 5 bases and J by 1 base, leaving 8 bases between them. Germline V lookup: CDR1 KGHSH, CDR2 LQKENI. CDR3 region: CASSTTENTEAFF. CDR3 bases: TGTGCCAGCTCAACGACAGAGAACACTGAAGCTTTCTTT.

The chain employs TRBV12-3 or TRBV12-4 and TRBJ1-2; D is unclear. V lost 4 bases and J 4 bases, leaving 7 bases between the germline ends. This CDR3 has 12 amino acids. CDR3 in amino acids: CASSYSTYGYTF. As DNA, the CDR3 is TGTGCCAGCAGTTACTCTACCTATGGCTACACCTTC.

J is TRBJ1-4 and V is TRBV2; weak D call: TRBD1 (5 bases). The CDR3 is made up of 15 amino acids. The germline gives CDR1 SNHLY, CDR2 FYNNEI. V lost 3 bases to trimming and J lost 5 bases, with 13 bases between them. CDR3 nucleotide sequence: TGTGCCAGCAGTGAGAGTCAGGGATGGAATGAAAAACTGTTTTTT. As protein: CASSESQGWNEKLFF.

The rearrangement links TRBV2 to TRBJ1-1, with a weak D call TRBD1 (6 bases). The CDR3 is 17 amino acids. The V gene's germline CDR1 is SNHLY and CDR2 FYNNEI. The V end lost 6 bases, the J end lost 1 base, and 21 bases lay between the germline ends. The CDR3 reads CASRDLLVQGTNTEAFF. The CDR3 coding sequence is TGTGCCAGCAGGGACCTCCTTGTTCAGGGGACGAACACTGAAGCTTTCTTT.

The chain couples TRBV14 to TRBJ1-6; D is unclear. The CDR3 runs to 13 residues. Germline values: CDR1 SGHDN, CDR2 FVKESK. Deletions cut 3 bases from V and 10 bases from J, with 10 bases between. For the CDR3, the DNA is TGTGCCAGCAGCCAGGCCAGACGGTCACCCCTCCACTTT. This gives the protein CASSQARRSPLHF.

The chain couples TRBV27 to TRBJ2-2, with 11 bases that match TRBD2. The germline gives CDR1 MNHEY, CDR2 SMNVEV (reference sequence). Losses at the gene ends were 5 bases for V and 4 bases for J; bases not matched to a gene: 3. The CDR3 sequence is 15 residues long. CDR3 protein: CASSGGTSGTGELFF. The CDR3 region has the DNA TGTGCCAGCAGTGGGGGGACTAGCGGCACCGGGGAGCTGTTTTTT.

For the CDR3, the DNA is TGCAGCCCTAGTGACTCCCAGTATGGCTACACCTTC. Translated, it gives CSPSDSQYGYTF. The chain carries TRBV20-1 and TRBJ1-2; D is uncertain. Germline-derived CDR1 and CDR2 are DFQATT and SNEGSKA (reference sequence). The CDR3 consists of 12 residues.

V gene TRBV3-1 (or the pseudogene TRBV3-2) combines with J gene TRBJ1-4; D gene ambiguous. CDR3 length: 15 amino acids. V was shortened by 6 bases and J by 2 bases, with 13 bases between the two germline ends. Germline-derived CDR1 and CDR2 are LGHDT and YNNKEL (reference sequence). The CDR3: CASRPREFTNEKLFF. CDR3 coding DNA: TGTGCCAGCAGGCCCCGGGAGTTTACTAATGAAAAACTGTTTTTT.

The chain uses TRBV30 and TRBJ2-5; D might be TRBD1 (6 bases). The CDR3 totals 14 residues. Per germline, CDR1 GTSNPN and CDR2 SVGIG (reference sequence). Trimming cost V 0 bases and J 5 bases, with 13 bases left between them. CDR3 in amino acids: CAWSVKTGRETQYF. In DNA, the CDR3 is TGTGCCTGGAGTGTAAAAACAGGGCGGGAGACCCAGTACTTC.

The chain employs TRBV28 and TRBJ1-5; unclear D gene. CDR3 length equals 15 residues. Between the trimmed V and J ends, which lost 2 bases and 4 bases, there was a span of 12 bases. CDR1 is MDHEN and CDR2 is SYDVKM in the germline V gene. The CDR3 nucleotides are TGTGCCAGCAGTTTAGTACGGAGAGGAAATCAGCCCCAGCATTTT. It yields the protein CASSLVRRGNQPQHF.

This chain joins TRBV10-2 and TRBJ2-2, with TRBD2 as a possible D gene (6 bases). Germline V lookup: CDR1 WSHSY, CDR2 SAAADI. The CDR3 spans 13 residues. The V end lost 8 bases, the J end lost 7 bases, and 14 bases lay between the germline ends. CDR3 amino acids: CASASVDGGELFF. CDR3 coding DNA: TGCGCCAGCGCTAGCGTCGATGGCGGGGAGCTGTTTTTT.

The chain employs TRBV2 and TRBJ2-3; TRBD1 is a possible D gene (5 bases). The germline CDR1 and CDR2 sequences are SNHLY and FYNNEI. Trimming pared 4 bases from V and 0 bases from J, leaving 11 bases between. The CDR3 has 15 amino acids. CDR3 in DNA: TGTGCCAGCAGTGTGGACACTGCTAGCACAGATACGCAGTATTTT. Residues: CASSVDTASTDTQYF.

The chain recombines TRBV28 with TRBJ1-5; D is unclear. In germline, CDR1 is MDHEN, CDR2 SYDVKM. V was clipped by 2 bases and J by 8 bases, with 7 bases between them. The CDR3 contains 12 residues. The CDR3 sequence is CASSLNQEPQHF. Here the CDR3 DNA reads TGTGCCAGCAGTTTAAATCAGGAGCCCCAGCATTTT.

The CDR3 is CATSDPLGYGYTF. DNA of the CDR3: TGTGCCACCAGTGACCCCTTAGGCTATGGCTACACCTTC. V and J are TRBV24-1 and TRBJ1-2; D is undetermined. The CDR3 sequence is 13 residues long. Looked up from germline, CDR1 is KGHDR and CDR2 is SFDVKD. The V end lost 4 bases, the J end lost 4 bases, and 9 bases lay between the germline ends.

This clone has just one count. The chain uses TRBV6-5 and TRBJ2-3; 7 nucleotides line up with TRBD1. Germline CDR1 reads MNHEY; CDR2 reads SVGAGI. Germline trimming cut 2 bases from V and 3 bases from J; bases unmatched to any gene: 5. The CDR3 spans 15 residues. DNA of the CDR3: TGTGCCAGCAGTTACCGACAGGGTAGGACAGATACGCAGTATTTT. Translated: CASSYRQGRTDTQYF.

A word on this clone: Relative to the germline gene, one junction end is altered; a read error may explain this. V and J are TRBV6-5 and TRBJ1-2, with D hard to call. The germline V gene encodes CDR1 MNHEY and CDR2 SVGAGI. The CDR3 spans 13 residues. This chain's CDR3 is CASSLRPHYGHTF. CDR3 nucleotides: TGTGCCAGCAGTTTAAGGCCGCACTATGGCCACACCTTC.

Only a few counts were recorded for this clone. The chain joins TRBV6-2 or TRBV6-3 to TRBJ1-1; possible D gene TRBD1, 6 bases. The ends were cut back, 0 bases at V and 3 bases at J, with 14 bases in the middle. The CDR3 is made up of 16 amino acids. Germline V gene data show CDR1 as MNHEY and CDR2 as SVGEGT. The CDR3 DNA sequence: TGTGCCAGCAGTTACTCTGTTCAGGGGAAAGACACTGAAGCTTTCTTT. This encodes CASSYSVQGKDTEAFF.

The CDR3 DNA reads TGTGCCAGTAGCCCGAGGGCAGCGGGAGAGGCCGGGGAGCTGTTTTTT. The encoded protein is CASSPRAAGEAGELFF. The chain joins TRBV19 to TRBJ2-2, with 8 bases identical to TRBD2. V lost 6 bases, J lost 6 bases, and 12 bases stayed unmatched. Germline CDR1 reads LNHDA; CDR2 reads SQIVND (reference sequence). The CDR3 loop spans 16 amino acids.

The chain carries TRBV7-8 and TRBJ2-3, with 12 bases matching TRBD2. The CDR3 loop spans 19 amino acids. After removal of 5 bases from V and 5 bases from J, the junction contained 17 bases not matched to a gene. In germline, CDR1 is SGHVS, CDR2 FQNEAQ. The CDR3 loop reads CASSTGLDTSGRLGDTQYF. In DNA, the CDR3 is TGTGCCAGCAGCACAGGCCTCGACACTAGCGGGAGGCTGGGAGATACGCAGTATTTT.

The V gene is TRBV5-1, the J gene TRBJ1-2; D gene ambiguous. Germline V gene data show CDR1 as SGHRS and CDR2 as YFSETQ. This CDR3 is 15 amino acids long. Trimming pared 0 bases from V and 7 bases from J, leaving 16 bases between. In DNA form, the CDR3 reads TGCGCCAGCAGCTTGGAGTCTGGTACGGGCGTTGGCTACACCTTC. It codes for CASSLESGTGVGYTF.

The rearrangement joins TRBV29-1 to TRBJ1-1; TRBD1 agrees at 9 bases. CDR1 is SQVTM, CDR2 ANQGSEA, per germline. This CDR3 spans 15 amino acids. Germline trimming cut 3 bases from V and 5 bases from J; bases unmatched to any gene: 10. CDR3 DNA: TGCAGCGTTGACCTTGGGACAGGGCGAGGGACTGAAGCTTTCTTT. It specifies CSVDLGTGRGTEAFF.